A single sample is the source of the 25 T cell receptor beta chains below, sequenced in a study of T cells in Graves' hyperthyroidism and ophthalmopathy. From RNA transcripts, TCR beta CDR3 regions were amplified. During a first-round RT-PCR of the TCR CDR3, the HTBI primer set was used. TCRdb re-derived calls from the multiplex PCR reads in MiXCR, one entry per CDR3 protein. Here the sample spans 800,000 or so distinct CDR3 sequences, about 38% being singletons. Specimen: blood. The receptors derive from a man aged 18 to 30 with Graves' hyperthyroidism.

The chain uses TRBV5-1 and TRBJ2-7; the D is unclear. Gene TRBJ2-5 matches the end of the DNA better, so the J call may be wrong. The CDR3 is 15 residues long. Germline V lookup: CDR1 SGHRS, CDR2 YFSETQ. In DNA, the CDR3 is TGCGCCAGCAGCTTGTGGATGGCTAAACAAGAGACCCAGTACTTC. It translates to CASSLWMAKQETQYF.

The V call is TRBV7-9, the J call TRBJ2-2; 15 nucleotides match TRBD2. Germline trimming cut 4 bases from V and 4 bases from J; bases unmatched to any gene: 7. The CDR3 has 18 residues. Germline CDR1 SEHNR, CDR2 FQNEAQ (reference sequence). This CDR3 is CASSSEGTSGRFTGELFF. The CDR3 DNA sequence: TGTGCCAGCAGCTCCGAGGGGACTAGCGGGAGGTTCACCGGGGAGCTGTTTTTT.

The chain uses TRBV19 and TRBJ1-1; no firm D call. The CDR3 contains 14 residues. In germline, CDR1 is LNHDA, CDR2 SQIVND (reference sequence). V lost 3 bases, J lost 6 bases, and 14 bases lay in between. CDR3 nucleotide sequence: TGTGCCAGTAGTATGGGGATCGGATTCGCTGAAGCTTTCTTT. This sequence encodes CASSMGIGFAEAFF.

In the case of this clonotype: At one end, the junction sequence differs from germline, possibly due to a read error. The rearrangement uses TRBV2 and TRBJ2-2; D possibly corresponds to TRBD2 (5 bases). The CDR3 spans 15 residues. Germline lookup yields CDR1 SNHLY and CDR2 FYNNEI. This CDR3 is CASSPPAEHTGELLF. DNA for the CDR3: TGTGCCAGCAGTCCCCCTGCGGAGCACACCGGGGAGCTGCTTTTT.

The V gene is TRBV9, the J gene TRBJ2-5; possibly TRBD1 for D (6 bases). Germline V lookup: CDR1 SGDLS, CDR2 YYNGEE. There are 15 residues in the CDR3. The V and J ends lost 3 bases and 1 base respectively, with 13 bases between them. DNA for the CDR3: TGTGCCAGCAGCGAGGGGGAGAGCTTCCAAGAGACCCAGTACTTC. As protein: CASSEGESFQETQYF.

This chain uses TRBV12-3 or TRBV12-4 with TRBJ1-1; D gene uncertain. Trimming removed 4 bases at V and 7 bases at J, with 19 bases between. This CDR3 contains 15 residues. CDR3 sequence: CASSSRTPGAFEAFF. CDR3 nucleotide sequence: TGTGCCAGCAGTTCCCGCACCCCGGGCGCTTTTGAAGCTTTCTTT.

This clonotype was found a few times. The V and J genes are TRBV7-8 and TRBJ2-5; 8 bases agree with TRBD2. This CDR3 is 16 amino acids long. The germline V gene has CDR1 SGHVS and CDR2 FQNEAQ. V lost 4 bases to trimming and J lost 4 bases; unmatched junction nucleotides: 11. The CDR3 DNA sequence: TGTGCCAGCAGCTCTCCCCCAGTCGCGGGGGGAGAGACCCAGTACTTC. This translates into CASSSPPVAGGETQYF.

V is TRBV7-2 and J is TRBJ1-2; D remains ambiguous. Germline V gene data show CDR1 as SGHTA and CDR2 as FQGNSA. Trimming left V 1 base short and J 0 bases short, with 6 bases between. This CDR3 spans 14 amino acids. The CDR3 protein is CASSLDGPNYGYTF. DNA for the CDR3: TGTGCCAGCAGCTTAGACGGGCCTAACTATGGCTACACCTTC.

About this clonotype itself: A read error may be the cause here, since a much bigger clone is one base away. The chain links TRBV20-1 to TRBJ1-1; 7 bases fit TRBD1. This CDR3 has 14 residues. The V and J ends lost 3 bases and 4 bases, in that order; junction bases with no gene match: 8. Germline lookup yields CDR1 DFQATT and CDR2 SNEGSKA (reference sequence). In nucleotides, the CDR3 is TGCAGTGCTAGCCCGACAGGGAGGGGCACTGAAGCTTTCTTT. Translating gives CSASPTGRGTEAFF.

The table lists this clonotype with a count of one. A much larger clone is a single base away; this may be a read error. This CDR3 reads CAGSSGPGVQYF. As DNA, the CDR3 is TGTGCCGGCAGTTCCGGACCGGGAGTGCAGTACTTC. The chain joins TRBV7-9 to TRBJ2-7, with a tentative D call TRBD2 (6 bases). The germline CDR1 and CDR2 sequences are SEHNR and FQNEAQ (reference sequence). The CDR3 covers 12 residues.

The rearrangement joins TRBV6-1 to TRBJ1-5; D possibly corresponds to TRBD1 (6 bases). V was pared by 7 bases and J by 1 base, with 14 bases between. Germline CDR1 reads MNHNS; CDR2 reads SASEGT. This CDR3 is built from 15 residues. The DNA for the CDR3 is TGTGCCAGCATTGATACAGGGCTCAGCAATCAGCCCCAGCATTTT. Protein: CASIDTGLSNQPQHF.

This clonotype was observed many times. This chain uses TRBV25-1 with TRBJ1-1, with D possibly matching TRBD1 (5 bases). Trimming cost V 5 bases and J 7 bases, with 14 bases left between them. The CDR3 consists of 13 residues. The germline CDR1 and CDR2 sequences are MGHDK and SYGVNS. The CDR3 loop reads CASSTLGAVEAFF. CDR3 nucleotide sequence: TGTGCCAGCAGTACCCTCGGGGCAGTTGAAGCTTTCTTT.

This chain connects TRBV4-1 to TRBJ2-2; D not resolved. Germline CDR1 MGHRA, CDR2 YSYEKL. V lost 0 bases to trimming and J lost 3 bases, with 8 bases between them. CDR3 size: 15 residues. CDR3 bases: TGCGCCAGCAGCCAAGACGGAGACGACACCGGGGAGCTGTTTTTT. Translation: CASSQDGDDTGELFF.

This clonotype appeared a few times. V and J are TRBV12-3 or TRBV12-4 and TRBJ1-1, with a weak D call TRBD1 (6 bases). V was trimmed by 7 bases and J by 11 bases, leaving 20 bases between them. The CDR3 extends over 13 amino acids. In DNA, the CDR3 is TGTGCCAGCACCCCAGGGGCCGGGGGAGAGGCTTTCTTT. Translating it yields CASTPGAGGEAFF.

This clonotype was detected once. V gene TRBV6-1 combines with J gene TRBJ2-2; 7 bases map to TRBD1. The CDR3 is 14 amino acids. V lost 6 bases to trimming and J lost 7 bases; unmatched junction nucleotides: 8. Germline CDR1 MNHNS, CDR2 SASEGT. For the CDR3, the DNA is TGTGCCAGCAGCTCGACAGGGTCCGTCGGGGAGCTGTTTTTT. This sequence encodes CASSSTGSVGELFF.

This clonotype was picked up many times. V usage is TRBV7-8 and J usage is TRBJ1-5, with D possibly being TRBD1 (6 bases). Deletions cut 6 bases from V and 5 bases from J, with 17 bases between. From germline, CDR1 is SGHVS and CDR2 FQNEAQ. The length of the CDR3 is 15 residues. CDR3 amino acids: CASRPRGGRDQPQHF. The CDR3 nucleotides read TGTGCCAGCAGGCCACGGGGGGGGCGAGATCAGCCCCAGCATTTT. Looking up the rest from reference TRBV7-8 and TRBJ1-5 gives the full variable domain: GAGVSQSPRYKVAKRGQDVALRCDPISGHVSLFWYQQALGQGPEFLTYFQNEAQLDKSGLPSDRFFAERPEGSVSTLKIQRTQQEDSAVYLCASRPRGGRDQPQHFGDGTRLSIL.

The chain is built from TRBV6-5 and TRBJ1-5, with 7 nucleotides matching TRBD1. Germline trimming cut 5 bases from V and 0 bases from J; bases unmatched to any gene: 10. The CDR3 runs to 17 residues. Germline assignment: CDR1 MNHEY and CDR2 SVGAGI. The CDR3 reads CASSGDRVPYSNQPQHF. The CDR3 nucleotides are TGTGCCAGCAGTGGTGACAGGGTACCTTATAGCAATCAGCCCCAGCATTTT.

Notes on this clonotype: Germline is not matched at one junction end, which may reflect a read error. This sequence joins TRBV4-1 and TRBJ1-2; D gene unclear. The CDR3 has 14 amino acids. Per the germline V gene, CDR1 is MGHRA and CDR2 is YSYEKL. Written as DNA, the CDR3 is TGCGCCAGCAGTCAAGTTGGGGTCAACTATGGCTACACCTTC. It is translated as CASSQVGVNYGYTF.

The chain couples TRBV14 to TRBJ2-2; 9 bases fit TRBD1. V gave up 1 base and J gave up 4 bases; unmatched junction bases: 7. CDR3 length: 17 residues. Germline V gene sequence: CDR1 SGHDN, CDR2 FVKESK. The CDR3: CASSQVLGQGPTGELFF. The DNA of the CDR3 is TGTGCCAGCAGCCAAGTTTTGGGACAGGGCCCCACCGGGGAGCTGTTTTTT.

To note about this clonotype: This clone may be a read error of a much larger clone one base away. The chain recombines TRBV19 with TRBJ1-1; D unresolved. The V and J ends lost 7 bases and 5 bases respectively, with 14 bases between them. From germline, CDR1 is LNHDA and CDR2 SQIVND (reference sequence). CDR3 length equals 13 residues. The CDR3 region has the DNA TGTGCCAGTAACGTTAGGCCGGGTACTGAAGCTTTCTTT. Protein product: CASNVRPGTEAFF.

J is TRBJ1-4 and V is TRBV29-1; D remains unclear. The CDR3 runs 14 residues. Trimming removed 8 bases at V and 0 bases at J, with 13 bases between. Germline lookup yields CDR1 SQVTM and CDR2 ANQGSEA. The CDR3 DNA follows: TGCAGCAGCTCGGATCTAGCAACTAATGAAAAACTGTTTTTT. It codes for CSSSDLATNEKLFF.

At least ten counts were recorded for this clonotype. The chain couples TRBV7-9 to TRBJ1-1; 7 bases line up with TRBD1. Germline CDR1 and CDR2: SEHNR and FQNEAQ (reference sequence). The trim removed 7 bases at V and 1 base at J, leaving 6 bases unmatched. The CDR3 loop spans 14 amino acids. CDR3: CASTVQGTNTEAFF. CDR3 sequence (DNA): TGTGCCAGCACCGTACAGGGGACGAACACTGAAGCTTTCTTT.

This chain links TRBV29-1 with TRBJ2-7; 10 nucleotides align to TRBD1. Germline values: CDR1 SQVTM, CDR2 ANQGSEA. Trimming cost V 5 bases and J 6 bases; bases outside gene matches: 4. The CDR3 runs to 12 residues. As DNA, the CDR3 is TGCAGCGTTAAGACAGGGGGCGGCGAGCAGTACTTC. Protein: CSVKTGGGEQYF.

This clonotype was observed at least ten times. The genes are TRBV19 and TRBJ2-7; TRBD2 matches 12 bases. CDR3 length: 13 amino acids. Per germline, CDR1 LNHDA and CDR2 SQIVND (reference sequence). The junction had 4 bases not matched to a gene; V was cut back by 10 bases and J by 3 bases. CDR3 in amino acids: CATALAGGYEQYF. CDR3 bases: TGTGCCACCGCACTAGCGGGGGGCTACGAGCAGTACTTC.

This clonotype was seen at least ten times. The chain recombines TRBV7-2 with TRBJ1-6; D gene ambiguous. Between the trimmed V and J ends, which lost 2 bases and 7 bases, there was a span of 9 bases. Germline V gives CDR1 SGHTA, CDR2 FQGNSA. This CDR3 is 14 amino acids long. CDR3 in amino acids: CASSLYRPNSPLHF. The CDR3 DNA follows: TGTGCCAGCAGCTTATATAGGCCGAATTCACCCCTCCACTTT. The variable domain in full, with the rest retrieved from reference TRBV7-2 and TRBJ1-6, is GAGVSQSPSNKVTEKGKDVELRCDPISGHTALYWYRQSLGQGLEFLIYFQGNSAPDKSGLPSDRFSAERTGGSVSTLTIQRTQQEDSAVYLCASSLYRPNSPLHFGNGTRLTVT.